The T cell receptor beta chain described here comes from a study of blood T cell repertoires in COVID-19. Germline CDR1 MDHEN, CDR2 SYDVKM. The ends lost 7 bases at V and 4 bases at J; junction bases unmatched: 6. The CDR3 loop spans 14 amino acids. Profiled with immunoSEQ multiplex PCR; TCRdb holds only in-frame clones, not every one. The data show about 340,000 clones, around 85% seen once. The chain carries TRBV28 and TRBJ2-3, with 9 bases identical to TRBD1. Sequenced: PBMCs or T cells enriched from blood (not recorded which). This TCR derives from a woman aged 40 to 50 with acute COVID-19. CDR3 residues: CASTGTGQSDTQYF. The CDR3 coding sequence is TGTGCCAGCACCGGGACAGGGCAATCAGATACGCAGTATTTT.